A single sample gave rise to the 7 T cell receptor beta chains below, sequenced in a study of blood T cell repertoires in COVID-19. TCRdb's table, derived via immunoSEQ multiplex PCR, lists solely in-frame clones and lacks some. The sample lists about 200,000 clones, 87% occurring once. The sample taken for sequencing was peripheral blood. The source of these receptors is a man aged 55 to 70 with active or convalescent COVID-19.

This rearrangement joins TRBV11-1 to TRBJ2-7, with 11 bases matching TRBD1. This CDR3 is 17 amino acids long. V shed 0 bases and J 0 bases; nucleotides not matched to a gene: 4. Germline lookup yields CDR1 SGHAT and CDR2 FQDESV (reference sequence). The CDR3 DNA reads as TGTGCCAGCAGCTTAGCGAGGGGACAGGGGGACTCCTACGAGCAGTACTTC. Its translation: CASSLARGQGDSYEQYF.

This rearrangement joins TRBV20-1 to TRBJ2-3; no definite D call. Trimming removed 3 bases from V and 0 bases from J, with 7 bases in between. This CDR3 has 13 residues. In germline, CDR1 is DFQATT, CDR2 SNEGSKA (reference sequence). The CDR3 nucleotides read TGCAGTGCTAGTACGGTGAGCACAGATACGCAGTATTTT. Translating gives CSASTVSTDTQYF.

This clone was seen repeatedly, ten times or more. The chain links TRBV21-1 to TRBJ2-1; the table gives TRBD2 as D, unverified against the DNA. TRBV21-1 is a pseudogene. This CDR3 region has 13 residues. The CDR3 sequence is CASSKVSPGEKFF. As DNA, the CDR3 is TGTGCCAGCAGCAAGGTATCCCCGGGGGAAAAGTTCTTC.

This chain joins TRBV5-1 and TRBJ1-1, with TRBD1 as a possible D gene (6 bases). Germline CDR1 reads SGHRS; CDR2 reads YFSETQ. Trimming shortened V by 2 bases and J by 1 base, and 18 bases separated the two germline ends. CDR3 size: 17 residues. CDR3 sequence: CASSLRPQGLGNTEAFF. CDR3 nucleotide sequence: TGCGCCAGCAGCTTACGTCCCCAGGGGCTAGGGAACACTGAAGCTTTCTTT.

The rearrangement joins TRBV27 to TRBJ1-6; 9 nucleotides line up with TRBD1. Trimming took 6 bases from V and 10 from J; bases not matched to a gene: 7. Germline V lookup: CDR1 MNHEY, CDR2 SMNVEV (reference sequence). The CDR3 runs 14 residues. The CDR3 coding sequence is TGTGCCAGCAGATCGGGGACAGGGAACTCACCCCTCCACTTT. Translated, it gives CASRSGTGNSPLHF.

Here the CDR3 reads CASSQVREPGRSPLHF. The CDR3, as DNA: TGTGCCAGCAGCCAAGTTAGGGAGCCGGGGAGGTCACCCCTCCACTTT. The gene calls are TRBV3-1 (or the pseudogene TRBV3-2) and TRBJ1-6; D remains ambiguous. Trimming shortened V by 1 base and J by 10 bases, and 17 bases separated the two germline ends. From germline, CDR1 is LGHDT and CDR2 YNNKEL (reference sequence). The length of the CDR3 is 16 residues.

This clone has a single count. V usage is TRBV3-1 (or the pseudogene TRBV3-2) and J usage is TRBJ1-2; 7 bases map to TRBD1. The V gene end was trimmed by 4 bases and the J gene end by 1 base; junction bases not matched to a gene: 6. Germline V CDR1 and CDR2: LGHDT, YNNKEL (reference sequence). The CDR3 length is 15 residues. In nucleotides, the CDR3 is TGTGCCAGCAGCCGGCAGACAGGGAATAACTATGGCTACACCTTC. Its translation is CASSRQTGNNYGYTF.